These 5 T cell receptor beta chains were all obtained from the same sample, sequenced in a study of shared clonotypes between healthy human individuals. Here immunoSEQ multiplex PCR was the method, and the copy in TCRdb shows in-frame clones only, minus some. The sample lists about 1 million clones; roughly 75% were seen once. The sample taken for sequencing was memory CD4+ T cells sorted from blood. Specified subset: CD45RA-negative fraction. The receptors originated from a young man in good health.

The V call is TRBV1, the J call TRBJ1-3. TRBV1 is flagged as a pseudogene. The CDR3 sequence is 15 residues long. DNA of the CDR3: TGCACCAGCAGCCTGTTCATGGGAACTGGAAACACCATATATTTT. Protein sequence: CTSSLFMGTGNTIYF.

The gene calls are TRBV28 and TRBJ1-1, with D possibly being TRBD1 (6 bases). CDR1 MDHEN and CDR2 SYDVKM come from the germline V gene. V lost 5 bases, J lost 4 bases, and 11 bases lay in between. The CDR3 is made up of 13 amino acids. CDR3 region: CASSRTVFTEAFF. The CDR3 bases are TGTGCCAGCAGTAGGACAGTATTCACTGAAGCTTTCTTT. The full variable domain, with the rest looked up from reference TRBV28 and TRBJ1-1, is DVKVTQSSRYLVKRTGEKVFLECVQDMDHENMFWYRQDPGLGLRLIYFSYDVKMKEKGDIPEGYSVSREKKERFSLILESASTNQTSMYLCASSRTVFTEAFFGQGTRLTVV.

V usage is TRBV7-2 and J usage is TRBJ2-2, with TRBD2 matching over 7 bases. Losses at the gene ends were 1 base for V and 1 base for J; bases not matched to a gene: 0. The CDR3 loop spans 15 amino acids. Germline lookup yields CDR1 SGHTA and CDR2 FQGNSA. CDR3 nucleotides: TGTGCCAGCAGCTTAGTAGCGGGGAACACCGGGGAGCTGTTTTTT. This gives the protein CASSLVAGNTGELFF.

The V and J genes are TRBV9 and TRBJ1-2; D is ambiguous. The CDR3 length is 14 residues. V lost 4 bases and J lost 4, with 14 bases in between. CDR1 SGDLS and CDR2 YYNGEE come from the germline V gene. CDR3 nucleotide sequence: TGTGCCAGCAGCAAAATGGGTCCCTCCTATGGCTACACCTTC. Protein product: CASSKMGPSYGYTF. Full variable domain (missing parts from reference TRBV9 and TRBJ1-2): DSGVTQTPKHLITATGQRVTLRCSPRSGDLSVYWYQQSLDQGLQFLIQYYNGEERAKGNILERFSAQQFPDLHSELNLSSLELGDSALYFCASSKMGPSYGYTFGSGTRLTVV.

The J gene is TRBJ1-2, the V gene TRBV10-3, with D possibly being TRBD1 (6 bases). CDR1 is ENHRY, CDR2 SYGVKD, per germline. There are 12 residues in the CDR3. Trimming took off 7 bases at V and 8 bases at J, with 14 bases between the two ends. The CDR3 coding sequence is TGTGCCATCAAATCAGGGGAGCGCGGCTACACCTTC. It encodes CAIKSGERGYTF.